The 7 T cell receptor beta chains reported below all come from one sample, sequenced in a study of OX40 agonist ivuxolimab in advanced cancers. Assay used: immunoSEQ multiplex PCR; TCRdb lists only in-frame clones, some missing. The table shows tens of thousands of clones, with about 90% occurring only once. The sequencing used CD4+ or CD8+ T cells sorted from blood, collected in a trial of the OX40 agonist ivuxolimab. Receptors originate from an adult with an advanced solid tumor such as melanoma, head and neck, liver or kidney cancer.

This chain joins TRBV15 and TRBJ1-2, with no clear D. The V end was cut by 0 bases, the J end by 2 bases, with 7 bases between. This CDR3 has 14 amino acids. Germline V gene sequence: CDR1 LNHNV, CDR2 YYDKDF (reference sequence). The CDR3 reads CATSRESGNYGYTF. DNA of the CDR3: TGTGCCACCAGCAGAGAAAGTGGGAACTATGGCTACACCTTC.

The chain recombines TRBV14 with TRBJ2-3; D is possibly TRBD2 (5 bases). The CDR3 has 14 amino acids. Trimming took off 3 bases at V and 3 bases at J, with 10 bases between the two ends. Germline V gene lookup returns CDR1 SGHDN and CDR2 FVKESK. The CDR3 DNA reads TGTGCCAGCAGCCAGAGTCGGGGAACAGATACGCAGTATTTT. Translating gives CASSQSRGTDTQYF. The full variable domain, rest sourced from reference TRBV14 and TRBJ2-3, is EAGVTQFPSHSVIEKGQTVTLRCDPISGHDNLYWYRRVMGKEIKFLLHFVKESKQDESGMPNNRFLAERTGGTYSTLKVQPAELEDSGVYFCASSQSRGTDTQYFGPGTRLTVL.

The rearrangement joins TRBV6-6 to TRBJ1-1, with no clear D. The CDR3 totals 13 residues. V was shortened by 6 bases and J by 4 bases, with 12 bases between the two germline ends. CDR1 MNHNY and CDR2 SVGAGI come from the germline V gene (reference sequence). For the CDR3, the DNA is TGTGCCAGCAGGCCACCCCATGCCACTGAAGCTTTCTTT. It yields the protein CASRPPHATEAFF.

This chain uses TRBV6-1 with TRBJ1-2; a possible D gene is TRBD1 (6 bases). CDR3 length equals 13 residues. V lost 2 bases to trimming and J lost 8 bases, with 12 bases between them. Germline values: CDR1 MNHNS, CDR2 SASEGT. In nucleotides, the CDR3 is TGTGCCAGCAGTGAATCCGGGGGGCGAGGCTACACCTTC. Its translation: CASSESGGRGYTF.

In this sample, this clone turned up once. The CDR3: CASSLGWGNEQFF. The CDR3 bases are TGTGCCAGCAGCTTGGGGTGGGGGAATGAGCAGTTCTTC. The chain uses TRBV7-2 and TRBJ2-1; D may be TRBD1 or TRBD2 (5 bases each). V shed 3 bases and J shed 7 bases, with 10 bases lying between them. Germline-derived CDR1 and CDR2 are SGHTA and FQGNSA. The CDR3 loop spans 13 amino acids.

This clone was picked up one time. Here the CDR3 reads CASNIGTTSALTDTQYF. As DNA, the CDR3 is TGTGCCAGTAACATCGGGACAACTAGCGCCCTCACAGATACGCAGTATTTT. The chain has TRBV19 and TRBJ2-3, with a possible D match to TRBD2 (7 bases). The CDR3 is 17 amino acids. From germline, CDR1 is LNHDA and CDR2 SQIVND (reference sequence). V was shortened by 7 bases and J by 2 bases, with 22 bases between the two germline ends.

This clone appeared a few times. Different DNA sequences within this sample yield the same CDR3. The chain joins TRBV5-4 to TRBJ2-7; D is unresolved. In germline, CDR1 is SGHNT, CDR2 YYREEE (reference sequence). The germline V and J ends were trimmed by 4 bases and 4 bases, with 9 bases remaining between them. The length of the CDR3 is 12 residues. CDR3 amino acids: CASSLDGYEQYF. The CDR3 region has the DNA TGTGCCAGCAGCCTGGATGGTTACGAGCAGTACTTC.